This T cell receptor (beta chain) was recorded in a study of beta chain features in type 1 diabetes. The investigators reverse transcribed all of the isolated RNA, so they sequenced expressed TCRB transcripts. TCRdb's copy holds only in-frame clones and misses some; the assay was immunoSEQ multiplex PCR. The sample records 500,000 to 850,000 clones, 11% to 15% being singletons. This clone occurred a few times. Its matching antigen is unknown. Trimming cost V 2 bases and J 5 bases; bases outside gene matches: 3. Germline CDR1 is MNHNY and CDR2 is SVGAGI (reference sequence). This CDR3 is 15 amino acids long. Study conclusions and caveats: The naive, central memory and Treg TCRB repertoires showed an apparent similarity that was greater among patients than among healthy donors. Among all four CD4+ subsets, Type 1 diabetes patients had TCRB CDR3s that were moderately but significantly shorter. For type 1 diabetes patients, VDJ junctions showed fewer insertions and more deletions.

Sequencing was carried out using naive CD4+ T cells from blood. This clonotype was obtained from a man between 18 and 35 years old with type 1 diabetes. The chain employs TRBV6-6 and TRBJ2-1; TRBD2 agrees at 10 bases. CDR3 residues: CASSYELAGNNEQFF. In nucleotides, the CDR3 is TGTGCCAGCAGTTACGAACTAGCGGGGAACAATGAGCAGTTCTTC.